This is a list of T cell receptor beta chains from one sample in a study of blood T cell repertoires in COVID-19. TCRdb's copy holds only in-frame clones and misses some; the assay was immunoSEQ multiplex PCR. This repertoire shows 85,000 to 100,000 clones, roughly nine tenths found once; its top ten account for 1.5% to 2%. The sample consisted of peripheral blood. Receptor source: a man aged 55 to 70 with acute or convalescent COVID-19. Each CDR3 is given with its conserved first and last residue. Fields, in order: V gene, CDR3 protein.

v_gene: TRBV6-5; CDR3aa: CASRQGSGQPQHF
v_gene: TRBV12-5; CDR3aa: CASGLVVGGGILYNEQFF
v_gene: TRBV19; CDR3aa: CASSPPGVVSTEAFF
v_gene: TRBV5-1; CDR3aa: CASSLGQGESPLHF
v_gene: TRBV5-1; CDR3aa: CASSPGTLEETQYF
v_gene: TRBV4-1; CDR3aa: CASSRGLAGGRSYNEQFF
v_gene: TRBV4-2; CDR3aa: CASSQDYRGDYGYTF
v_gene: TRBV5-1; CDR3aa: CASSFGSGDTDTQYF
v_gene: TRBV27; CDR3aa: CASSLDRVSGQPQHF
v_gene: TRBV30; CDR3aa: CAWSPGTGGNTIYF
v_gene: TRBV5-1; CDR3aa: CASSIGTGQLNTEAFF
v_gene: TRBV6-1; CDR3aa: CASSPSGEGTEAFF
v_gene: TRBV6-5; CDR3aa: CASSPREFNSPLHF
v_gene: TRBV11-2; CDR3aa: CASSLSSNSPLHF
v_gene: TRBV18; CDR3aa: CASSDQQGATEAFF
v_gene: TRBV3-1/TRBV3-2; CDR3aa: CASSPRGTGDYGYTF
v_gene: TRBV5-1; CDR3aa: CASSLDRGGDTEAFF
v_gene: TRBV6-2/TRBV6-3; CDR3aa: CASSYPPGGYTF
v_gene: TRBV12-3/TRBV12-4; CDR3aa: CASSPNRGNTIYF
v_gene: TRBV18; CDR3aa: CASSPSGSTDTQYF
v_gene: TRBV2; CDR3aa: CASSQTGVNGYTF
v_gene: TRBV7-2; CDR3aa: CASSPQETQYF